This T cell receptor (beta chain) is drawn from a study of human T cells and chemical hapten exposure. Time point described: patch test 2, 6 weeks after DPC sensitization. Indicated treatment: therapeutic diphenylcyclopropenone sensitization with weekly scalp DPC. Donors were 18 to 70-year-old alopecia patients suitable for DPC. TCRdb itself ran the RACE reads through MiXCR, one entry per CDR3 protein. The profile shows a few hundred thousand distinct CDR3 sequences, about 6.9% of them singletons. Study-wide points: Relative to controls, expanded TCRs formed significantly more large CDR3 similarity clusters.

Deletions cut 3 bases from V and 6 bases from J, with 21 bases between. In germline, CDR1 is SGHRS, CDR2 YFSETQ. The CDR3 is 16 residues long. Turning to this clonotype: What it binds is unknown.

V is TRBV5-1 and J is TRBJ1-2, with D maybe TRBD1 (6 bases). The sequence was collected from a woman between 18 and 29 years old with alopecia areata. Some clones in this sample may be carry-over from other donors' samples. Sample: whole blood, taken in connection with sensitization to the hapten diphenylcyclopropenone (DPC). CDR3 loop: CASSYGEHGGQNGYTF. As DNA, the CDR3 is TGCGCCAGCAGCTACGGCGAACACGGGGGGCAAAATGGCTACACCTTC.